Below, 12 T cell receptor beta chains from the same sample are listed, as sequenced in a study of blood T cell repertoires in COVID-19. Sequencing was performed with immunoSEQ multiplex PCR; in TCRdb, only in-frame clones are kept and a portion is missing. The sample has tens of thousands of clones, around nine tenths seen once. The sequencing sample was made of peripheral blood. The receptors were gathered from a human donor in a cohort sampled during active COVID-19.

The chain uses TRBV7-8 and TRBJ2-3; 8 bases align to TRBD1. J lost 8 bases, V lost 5 bases, and 15 bases had no gene match. Per the germline V gene, CDR1 is SGHVS and CDR2 is FQNEAQ. There are 16 residues in the CDR3. CDR3 region: CASSRSGQGRVGTQYF. CDR3 coding DNA: TGTGCCAGCAGCCGATCAGGACAGGGTCGGGTGGGTACGCAGTATTTT.

This clone showed up just a few times. This CDR3 is CASSLGTVSNQPQHF. The CDR3 DNA reads TGTGCCAGCAGCCTCGGGACAGTTAGCAATCAGCCCCAGCATTTT. V usage is TRBV7-8 and J usage is TRBJ1-5; 7 bases map to TRBD1. Losses at the gene ends were 5 bases for V and 0 bases for J; bases not matched to a gene: 4. CDR3 length equals 15 residues. Germline CDR1 SGHVS, CDR2 FQNEAQ.

This clone was picked up one time. The chain recombines TRBV9 with TRBJ1-2; 7 nucleotides align to TRBD1. This CDR3 region has 12 residues. Germline values: CDR1 SGDLS, CDR2 YYNGEE. V dropped 2 bases and J dropped 7; count of bases not matched to a gene: 2. The CDR3 loop is CASSVHRGGYTF. CDR3 nucleotide sequence: TGTGCCAGCAGCGTTCACAGGGGTGGCTACACCTTC.

This clone was observed once. This chain connects TRBV15 to TRBJ2-1, with 11 positions matching TRBD2. Germline loops: CDR1 LNHNV, CDR2 YYDKDF (reference sequence). J was trimmed by 7 bases and V by 4 bases; bases with no gene match: 9. The CDR3 is 16 amino acids. CDR3 protein: CATSKPGLAAFNEQFF. CDR3 coding DNA: TGTGCCACCAGCAAGCCGGGACTAGCGGCTTTTAATGAGCAGTTCTTC.

The rearrangement uses TRBV5-4 and TRBJ1-2; maybe TRBD1 (6 bases). Trimming pared 0 bases from V and 3 bases from J, leaving 9 bases between. This CDR3 region has 14 residues. Germline CDR1 and CDR2: SGHNT and YYREEE (reference sequence). The CDR3 DNA reads TGTGCCAGCAGCTTGGGCAGACAGGACTATGGCTACACCTTC. It is translated as CASSLGRQDYGYTF.

The chain uses TRBV9 and TRBJ2-1; TRBD2 matches at 7 bases. This CDR3 contains 17 residues. Per germline, CDR1 SGDLS and CDR2 YYNGEE. The V gene end was trimmed by 0 bases and the J gene end by 7 bases; junction bases not matched to a gene: 13. The CDR3 protein is CASSVVGGGLGRNEQFF. The CDR3 bases are TGTGCCAGCAGCGTAGTGGGTGGCGGCCTCGGGAGGAATGAGCAGTTCTTC.

This chain connects TRBV10-3 to TRBJ1-1; possibly TRBD1 for D (6 bases). V dropped 10 bases and J dropped 0 bases, with 18 bases sitting between them. Germline V lookup: CDR1 ENHRY, CDR2 SYGVKD. The CDR3 is made up of 15 amino acids. The CDR3 region has the DNA TGTGCCACGGTAAGGGGGTCAGTTATGAACACTGAAGCTTTCTTT. The encoded protein is CATVRGSVMNTEAFF.

The genes are TRBV7-2 and TRBJ2-6; D may be TRBD1 (6 bases). The germline V gene has CDR1 SGHTA and CDR2 FQGNSA. V was pared by 5 bases and J by 4 bases, with 12 bases between. There are 15 residues in the CDR3. Here the CDR3 reads CASSPRGAGANVLTF. The CDR3 DNA reads TGTGCCAGCAGCCCCAGGGGAGCCGGGGCCAACGTCCTGACTTTC.

The rearrangement links TRBV7-9 to TRBJ2-7; 7 bases agree with TRBD1. The V gene's germline CDR1 is SEHNR and CDR2 FQNEAQ (reference sequence). The CDR3 has 14 amino acids. V shed 5 bases and J 3 bases; nucleotides not matched to a gene: 7. The DNA of the CDR3 is TGTGCCAGCAGCCCTAGTGGGACAGTCTACGAGCAGTACTTC. This sequence encodes CASSPSGTVYEQYF.

V and J are TRBV28 and TRBJ1-6; TRBD1 might be the D (6 bases). Germline V gene data show CDR1 as MDHEN and CDR2 as SYDVKM. V was shortened by 6 bases and J by 7 bases, with 19 bases between the two germline ends. The CDR3 covers 16 residues. CDR3 coding DNA: TGTGCCAGCAGCCCGGACAGTCGACTACGCAATTCACCCCTCCACTTT. Translation: CASSPDSRLRNSPLHF.

The chain is built from TRBV7-9 and TRBJ2-7, with D maybe TRBD2 (5 bases). This CDR3 is 13 amino acids long. Germline V gene data show CDR1 as SEHNR and CDR2 as FQNEAQ (reference sequence). Trimming took off 5 bases at V and 2 bases at J, with 10 bases between the two ends. CDR3 nucleotides: TGTGCCAGCAGCGCCCGGGAAGCCTACGAGCAGTACTTC. It encodes CASSAREAYEQYF.

This clone has only one observation. The chain employs TRBV6-5 and TRBJ2-2, with D possibly being TRBD2 (5 bases). The CDR3 totals 16 residues. CDR1 is MNHEY, CDR2 SVGAGI, per germline. Trimming removed 0 bases at V and 6 bases at J, with 14 bases between. CDR3 sequence (DNA): TGTGCCAGCAGTTACTCAGCTAGCAGAGGAGCCGGGGAGCTGTTTTTT. It is translated as CASSYSASRGAGELFF.